Listed below are T cell receptor beta chains from one sample, sequenced in a study of T cell responses to AZD1222 COVID-19 vaccine. Data came from immunoSEQ multiplex PCR; TCRdb stores just in-frame clones and leaves some out. This table has under 95,000 clones, around 85% appearing once. The sample was peripheral blood, taken 28 days after the second AZD1222 dose. The receptors stem from an adult who received the AZD1222 COVID-19 vaccine. Both conserved end residues are part of each CDR3. D genes are given only for firm matches. Not every row has a clone size; where given, it reads once, few, many or a size class.

v_gene	d_gene	j_gene	abundance	CDR3nt	CDR3aa
TRBV10-3	-	TRBJ2-3	once	TGTGCCGCTGGCGGGCAAGATACGCAGTATTTT	CAAGGQDTQYF
TRBV4-1	-	TRBJ1-3	-	TGCGCCAGCAGCCCAACAGGGTTACCCGGAAACACCATATATTTT	CASSPTGLPGNTIYF
TRBV28	-	TRBJ2-7	-	TGTGCCAGCACCTGGGGGACGCACCGATACGAGCAGTACTTC	CASTWGTHRYEQYF
TRBV9	TRBD2	TRBJ2-3	-	TGTGCCAGCAGCCCACGGGGGCTAGCGGGGAGCACAGATACGCAGTATTTT	CASSPRGLAGSTDTQYF
TRBV7-9	-	TRBJ2-7	-	TGTGCCAGCAGCTTAGGCCAGTACGAGCAGTACTTC	CASSLGQYEQYF
TRBV25-1	-	TRBJ2-7	-	TGTGCCAGCAGTCGAGGGGGGGCCCTTTACGAGCAGTACTTC	CASSRGGALYEQYF
TRBV7-3	TRBD2	TRBJ2-7	-	TGTGCCAGCAGCTTAACGCCGGGACTAGCGTACAACGAGCAGTACTTC	CASSLTPGLAYNEQYF
TRBV9	TRBD1	TRBJ1-6	-	TGTGCCAGCAGCAACTCAGGGGGCTCCTATAATTCACCCCTCCACTTT	CASSNSGGSYNSPLHF
TRBV7-9	-	TRBJ2-7	once	TGTGCCAGCAGCCATCCAGTGCAGAGATACTACGAGCAGTACTTC	CASSHPVQRYYEQYF
TRBV2	TRBD1	TRBJ1-1	-	TGTGCCAGCAGTCGATATACAGGGGGCGAGGTTTTAGGCACTGAAGCTTTCTTT	CASSRYTGGEVLGTEAFF
TRBV10-3	TRBD1	TRBJ2-2	-	TGTGCCATCAGTGACCACCAGACAGGGGGCATGAGCACCGGGGAGCTGTTTTTT	CAISDHQTGGMSTGELFF
TRBV7-9	-	TRBJ2-7	-	TGTGCCAGCAGCTCTTGGGACTACGAGCAGTACTTC	CASSSWDYEQYF
TRBV27	TRBD1	TRBJ1-6	-	TGTGCCAGCAGTTTACAGGGGGCATCCTATAATTCACCCCTCCACTTT	CASSLQGASYNSPLHF
TRBV6-1	-	TRBJ1-3	-	TGTGCCAGCAGTGAACGTCCAAGCTCTGGAAACACCATATATTTT	CASSERPSSGNTIYF
TRBV6-5	-	TRBJ1-2	-	TGTGCCAGCCGACCCCTTAGGGGAGGCTATGGCTACACCTTC	CASRPLRGGYGYTF
TRBV7-7	TRBD2	TRBJ2-3	-	TGTGCTAGCAGCTCTGCGGGGGGCCGGACAGATACGCAGTATTTT	CASSSAGGRTDTQYF
TRBV2	TRBD1	TRBJ2-7	once	TGTGCCAGCAGTGACGGGACAGGGACGAGGGAGCAGTACTTC	CASSDGTGTREQYF
TRBV27	TRBD1	TRBJ2-7	-	TGTGCCAGCAGTCCGCTAGGACAGGGGTCGTACGAGCAGTACTTC	CASSPLGQGSYEQYF
TRBV5-4	TRBD2	TRBJ2-3	once	TGTGCCAGCAGCTTGACTAGCGGGACCACAGATACGCAGTATTTT	CASSLTSGTTDTQYF
TRBV30	TRBD1	TRBJ2-7	-	TGTGCCTGGACCGACGGGACAGGGCCCTACGAGCAGTACTTC	CAWTDGTGPYEQYF
TRBV6-5	-	TRBJ1-6	-	TGTGCCAGCAGCCCCGGCAGGCAATCACCCCTCCACTTT	CASSPGRQSPLHF
TRBV6-2/TRBV6-3	-	TRBJ2-2	few	TGTGCCAGCAGCCCAATCGGGAAGACCGCGCCCGGGGAGCTGTTTTTT	CASSPIGKTAPGELFF
TRBV12-5	TRBD1	TRBJ2-5	once	TGTGCTAGTGGTCCCTGGACAGGGGGCCAAGAGACCCAGTACTTC	CASGPWTGGQETQYF
TRBV6-5	-	TRBJ2-5	-	TGTGCCAGCAGTTACGACCGAGGAGAGACCCAGTACTTC	CASSYDRGETQYF
TRBV4-3	-	TRBJ1-2	-	TGCGCCAGCAGCCTGGACCACGGCAGGGAAGACAACTATGGCTACACCTTC	CASSLDHGREDNYGYTF
TRBV3-1/TRBV3-2	-	TRBJ2-3	-	TGTGCCAGCAGCCAAGCCACTAGACTAGGCACAGATACGCAGTATTTT	CASSQATRLGTDTQYF
TRBV7-9	-	TRBJ2-5	-	TGTGCCAGCAGCTTAGCTTCACAAGAGACCCAGTACTTC	CASSLASQETQYF
TRBV10-2	-	TRBJ2-1	few	TGCGCCAGCAGTGAGGTAAATACTGCCACTGAGCAGTTCTTC	CASSEVNTATEQFF
TRBV19	-	TRBJ2-6	once	TGTGCCAGTAGTATAGCAGCAGGGGCCAGCTCTGGGGCCAACGTCCTGACTTTC	CASSIAAGASSGANVLTF
TRBV7-6	-	TRBJ2-7	-	TGTGCCAGCAGCTTAGCAGTCCAGGGGTCCTACGAGCAGTACTTC	CASSLAVQGSYEQYF
TRBV11-2	-	TRBJ2-1	-	TGTGCCAGCAGCTTAATAAGAGGGACCGACTACAATGAGCAGTTCTTC	CASSLIRGTDYNEQFF
TRBV9	-	TRBJ1-2	-	TGTGCCAGCAGCGCCGCAGGGTGGACGAACTATGGCTACACCTTC	CASSAAGWTNYGYTF
TRBV3-1/TRBV3-2	-	TRBJ1-6	few	TGTGCCAGCAGCCAAGGAATTTACCCCTATTCACCCCTCCACTTT	CASSQGIYPYSPLHF
TRBV27	TRBD1	TRBJ1-6	once	TGTGCCAGCAGTTTAGGTTACGACAGGGACCGATCACCCCTCCACTTT	CASSLGYDRDRSPLHF
TRBV7-9	-	TRBJ2-7	-	TGTGCCAGCAGCCCAAAGGATGTCCATCGAGGGTTCGTTCGCTACGAGCAGTACTTC	CASSPKDVHRGFVRYEQYF
TRBV13	-	TRBJ2-7	-	TGTGCCAGCAGCCTAGGACGTGGGTCCTACGAGCAGTACTTC	CASSLGRGSYEQYF
TRBV7-2	-	TRBJ1-2	-	TGTGCCAGCAGCTTAGTGCGGGGAAACTATGGCTACACCTTC	CASSLVRGNYGYTF
TRBV6-5	TRBD1	TRBJ1-2	once	TGTGCCAGCAGCTCCGGGACAGGGGACTATGGCTACACCTTC	CASSSGTGDYGYTF
TRBV10-3	-	TRBJ1-4	once	TGTGCCATCAGTGAGGTTGCAACTAATGAAAAACTGTTTTTT	CAISEVATNEKLFF
TRBV27	-	TRBJ1-6	-	TGTGCCAGCAGTTGGGGGACGGTAAGAAATTCACCCCTCCACTTT	CASSWGTVRNSPLHF
TRBV27	TRBD2	TRBJ2-3	few	TGTGCCAGCAGTGGTCTAGCGGGGGGGCTGACAGATACGCAGTATTTT	CASSGLAGGLTDTQYF
TRBV6-2/TRBV6-3	-	TRBJ2-3	-	TGTGCCAGCAGTGACCCCACAGATACGCAGTATTTT	CASSDPTDTQYF
TRBV7-9	-	TRBJ1-2	-	TGTGCCAGCAGCTTCGGGTTGAGTGGCTACACCTTC	CASSFGLSGYTF
TRBV28	-	TRBJ2-3	-	TGTGCCAGCAGCCCGGACAGCCGCACAGATACGCAGTATTTT	CASSPDSRTDTQYF
TRBV21-1	-	TRBJ2-7	-	TGTGCCAGCAGCTTTCGAGGCTTTTCCTACGAGCAGTACTTC	CASSFRGFSYEQYF
TRBV7-2	TRBD1	TRBJ2-7	-	TGTGCCAGCAGCTTAGCGGACAGGCAGGGGCACGAGCAGTACTTC	CASSLADRQGHEQYF
TRBV6-2/TRBV6-3	TRBD2	TRBJ2-2	once	TGTGCCAGCAGCCCCACACTAGCGGGGAAAGGGGAGCTGTTTTTT	CASSPTLAGKGELFF
TRBV12-3/TRBV12-4	-	TRBJ1-2	few	TGTGCCAGCAGCTCACCTAACTATGGCTACACCTTC	CASSSPNYGYTF
TRBV5-1	-	TRBJ1-2	-	TGCGCCAGCAGCTTGTTAGGGGGGCAGGGCTACACCTTC	CASSLLGGQGYTF
TRBV5-4	-	TRBJ1-2	-	TGTGCCAGCAGCTTACAGGCCCGGACCAACGGTGGCTACACCTTC	CASSLQARTNGGYTF
TRBV7-3	-	TRBJ2-2	-	TGTGCCAGCAGCCTGAGATACACCGGGGAGCTGTTTTTT	CASSLRYTGELFF
TRBV5-1	TRBD1	TRBJ1-2	-	TGCGCCAGCAGCTTGGATGGACAGGGATATGGCTACACCTTC	CASSLDGQGYGYTF
TRBV5-1	-	TRBJ1-1	-	TGCGCCAGCAGCCCATTAGGCTTTGGGGAAGCTTTCTTT	CASSPLGFGEAFF
TRBV7-9	-	TRBJ1-4	few	TGTGCCAGCAGCTTATCAGGGATTAGGGAAAAACTGTTTTTT	CASSLSGIREKLFF
TRBV20-1	-	TRBJ1-1	-	TGCAGTGCCCCGACGAACACTGAAGCTTTCTTT	CSAPTNTEAFF
TRBV12-2	-	TRBJ1-6	-	TGTGCAAGTCGCTTAGCGTCGTCAGAGAATATGTCTTCACCCCTCCACTTT	CASRLASSENMSSPLHF
TRBV7-7	-	TRBJ1-1	-	TGTGCTAGCAGCTTACCCGCGGCAGGGTGTTATTGGACTGAAGCTTTCTTT	CASSLPAAGCYWTEAFF
TRBV20-1	-	TRBJ1-2	-	TGCAGTGCTAGGTGGGGCTATGGCTACACCTTC	CSARWGYGYTF